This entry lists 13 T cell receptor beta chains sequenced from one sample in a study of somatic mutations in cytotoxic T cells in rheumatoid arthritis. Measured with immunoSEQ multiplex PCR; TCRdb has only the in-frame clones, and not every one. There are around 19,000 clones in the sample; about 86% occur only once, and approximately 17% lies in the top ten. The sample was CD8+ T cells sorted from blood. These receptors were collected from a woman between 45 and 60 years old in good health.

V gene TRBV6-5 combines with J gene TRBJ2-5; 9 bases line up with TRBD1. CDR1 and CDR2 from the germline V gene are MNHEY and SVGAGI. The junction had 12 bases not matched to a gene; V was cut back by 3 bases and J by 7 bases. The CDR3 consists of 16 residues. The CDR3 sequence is CASSYSTGGIGGTQYF. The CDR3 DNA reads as TGTGCCAGCAGTTATTCGACAGGGGGGATAGGTGGGACCCAGTACTTC.

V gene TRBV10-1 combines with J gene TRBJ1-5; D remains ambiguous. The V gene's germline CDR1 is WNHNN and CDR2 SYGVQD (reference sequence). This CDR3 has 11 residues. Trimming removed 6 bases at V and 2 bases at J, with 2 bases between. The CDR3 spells CASSRNQPQHF. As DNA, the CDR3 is TGCGCCAGCAGCCGCAATCAGCCCCAGCATTTT.

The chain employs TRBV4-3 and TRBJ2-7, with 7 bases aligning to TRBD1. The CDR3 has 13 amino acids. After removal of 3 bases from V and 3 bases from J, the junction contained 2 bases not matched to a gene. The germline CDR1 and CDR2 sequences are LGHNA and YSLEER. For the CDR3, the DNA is TGCGCCAGCAGCCATGGGACAGACTACGAGCAGTACTTC. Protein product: CASSHGTDYEQYF.

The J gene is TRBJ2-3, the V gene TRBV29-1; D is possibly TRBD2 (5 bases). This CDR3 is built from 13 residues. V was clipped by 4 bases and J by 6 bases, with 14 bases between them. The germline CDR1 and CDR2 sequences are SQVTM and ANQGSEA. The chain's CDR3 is CSVVLGVVDTQYF. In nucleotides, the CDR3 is TGCAGCGTTGTCCTCGGGGTCGTCGATACGCAGTATTTT.

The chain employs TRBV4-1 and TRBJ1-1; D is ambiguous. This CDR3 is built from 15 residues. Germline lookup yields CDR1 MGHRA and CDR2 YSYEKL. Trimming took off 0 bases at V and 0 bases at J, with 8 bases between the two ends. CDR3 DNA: TGCGCCAGCAGCCAAGACCCGTTCATGAACACTGAAGCTTTCTTT. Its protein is CASSQDPFMNTEAFF.

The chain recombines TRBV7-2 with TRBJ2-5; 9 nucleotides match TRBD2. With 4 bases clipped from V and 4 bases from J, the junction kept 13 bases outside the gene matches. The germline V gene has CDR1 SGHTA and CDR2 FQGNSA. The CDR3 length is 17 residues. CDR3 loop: CASSSRTDSGGAETQYF. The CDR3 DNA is TGTGCCAGCAGCTCACGGACGGATAGCGGGGGTGCAGAGACCCAGTACTTC.

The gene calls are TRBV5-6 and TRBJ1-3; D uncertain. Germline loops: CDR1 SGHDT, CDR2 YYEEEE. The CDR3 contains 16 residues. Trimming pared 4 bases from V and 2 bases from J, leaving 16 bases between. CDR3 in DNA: TGTGCCAGCAGCCTATACACGACCGGGGCTGGAAACACCATATATTTT. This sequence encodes CASSLYTTGAGNTIYF.

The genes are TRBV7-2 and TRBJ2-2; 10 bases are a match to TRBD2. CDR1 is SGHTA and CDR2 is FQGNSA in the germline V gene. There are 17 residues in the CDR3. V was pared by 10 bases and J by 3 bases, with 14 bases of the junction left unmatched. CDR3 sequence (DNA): TGTGCCACAGGGGGAGCTAGGACTAGCGGATACACCGGGGAGCTGTTTTTT. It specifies CATGGARTSGYTGELFF.

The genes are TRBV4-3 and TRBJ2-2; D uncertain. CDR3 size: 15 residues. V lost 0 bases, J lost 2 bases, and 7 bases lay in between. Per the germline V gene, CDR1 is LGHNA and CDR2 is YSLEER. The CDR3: CASSQDVGNTGELFF. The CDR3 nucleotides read TGCGCCAGCAGCCAAGACGTAGGAAACACCGGGGAGCTGTTTTTT.

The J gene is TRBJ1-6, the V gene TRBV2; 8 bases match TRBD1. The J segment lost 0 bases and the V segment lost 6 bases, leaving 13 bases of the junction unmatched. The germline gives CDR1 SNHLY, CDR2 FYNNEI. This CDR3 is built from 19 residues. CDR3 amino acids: CASRASQGALSSYNSPLHF. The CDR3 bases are TGTGCCAGCAGGGCATCCCAGGGGGCTCTAAGCTCCTATAATTCACCCCTCCACTTT. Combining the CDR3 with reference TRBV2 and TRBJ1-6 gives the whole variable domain EPEVTQTPSHQVTQMGQEVILRCVPISNHLYFYWYRQILGQKVEFLVSFYNNEISEKSEIFDDQFSVERPDGSNFTLKIRSTKLEDSAMYFCASRASQGALSSYNSPLHFGNGTRLTVT.

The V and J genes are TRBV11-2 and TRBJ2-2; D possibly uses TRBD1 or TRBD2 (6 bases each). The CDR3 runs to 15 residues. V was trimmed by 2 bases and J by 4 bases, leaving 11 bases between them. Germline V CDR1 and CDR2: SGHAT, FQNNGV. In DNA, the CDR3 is TGTGCCAGCAGCTTAAAGGGGGGAGGCACCGGGGAGCTGTTTTTT. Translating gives CASSLKGGGTGELFF.

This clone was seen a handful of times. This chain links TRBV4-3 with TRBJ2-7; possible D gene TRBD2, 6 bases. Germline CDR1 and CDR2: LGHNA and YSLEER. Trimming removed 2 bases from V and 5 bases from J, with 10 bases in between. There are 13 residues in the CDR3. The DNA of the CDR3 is TGCGCCAGCAGCCAACCGGGAGCAGACGAGCAGTACTTC. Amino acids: CASSQPGADEQYF.

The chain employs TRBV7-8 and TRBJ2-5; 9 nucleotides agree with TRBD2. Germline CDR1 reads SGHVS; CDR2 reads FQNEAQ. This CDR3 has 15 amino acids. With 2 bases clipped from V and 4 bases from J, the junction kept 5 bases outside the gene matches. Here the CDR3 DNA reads TGTGCCAGCAGCTTATATAGCGGGGGCCTAGAGACCCAGTACTTC. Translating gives CASSLYSGGLETQYF.